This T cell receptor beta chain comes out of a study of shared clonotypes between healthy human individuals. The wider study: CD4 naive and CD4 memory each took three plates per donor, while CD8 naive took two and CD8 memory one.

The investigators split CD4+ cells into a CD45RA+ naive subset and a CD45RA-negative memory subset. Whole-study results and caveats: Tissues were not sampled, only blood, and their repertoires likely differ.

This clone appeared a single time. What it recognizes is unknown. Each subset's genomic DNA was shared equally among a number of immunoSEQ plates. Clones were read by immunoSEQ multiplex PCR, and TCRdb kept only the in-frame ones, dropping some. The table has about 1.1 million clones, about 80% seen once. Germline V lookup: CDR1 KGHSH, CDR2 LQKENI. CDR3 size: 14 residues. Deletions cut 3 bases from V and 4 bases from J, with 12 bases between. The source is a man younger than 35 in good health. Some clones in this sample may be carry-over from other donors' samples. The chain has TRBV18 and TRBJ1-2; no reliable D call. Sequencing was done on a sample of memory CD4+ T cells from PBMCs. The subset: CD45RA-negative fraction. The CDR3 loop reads CASSPPGGTYGYTF. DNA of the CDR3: TGTGCCAGCTCACCCCCGGGAGGTACCTATGGCTACACCTTC.